Following are 8 T cell receptor beta chains from one sample sequenced in a study of cytomegalovirus exposure and HLA in healthy donors. Primers included in the PCR were 60 Vbeta and 13 Jbeta primers. TCRdb's copy holds only in-frame clones and misses some; the assay was immunoSEQ multiplex PCR. Of fewer than 150,000 clones listed, around 85% are singletons. The specimen was PBMCs. These receptor sequences come from a man aged 35 to 55 in good health and CMV-seropositive.

The chain couples TRBV9 to TRBJ2-2, with TRBD2 matching 8 bases. Germline lookup yields CDR1 SGDLS and CDR2 YYNGEE. This CDR3 contains 17 residues. Trimming took 4 bases from V and 0 from J; bases not matched to a gene: 8. CDR3 amino acids: CASSSTTSGPNTGELFF. The CDR3 DNA is TGTGCCAGCAGCAGTACTACTAGCGGTCCGAACACCGGGGAGCTGTTTTTT.

The V gene is TRBV7-2, the J gene TRBJ2-7, with D possibly being TRBD2 (5 bases). The V end lost 3 bases, the J end lost 3 bases, and 9 bases lay between the germline ends. The germline gives CDR1 SGHTA, CDR2 FQGNSA. The CDR3 consists of 13 residues. CDR3 coding DNA: TGTGCCAGCAGCTTGCGGGCCAACTACGAGCAGTACTTC. Its translation is CASSLRANYEQYF.

This chain links TRBV30 with TRBJ1-4; tentatively, D is TRBD1 (6 bases). Germline V gives CDR1 GTSNPN, CDR2 SVGIG (reference sequence). The CDR3 has 16 amino acids. The V end lost 0 bases, the J end lost 7 bases, and 18 bases lay between the germline ends. The CDR3 DNA follows: TGTGCCTGGAGTGTACCCCCCGGGACACTTACTGAAAAACTGTTTTTT. Its translation: CAWSVPPGTLTEKLFF.

The rearrangement links TRBV6-1 to TRBJ1-5; 8 positions match TRBD1. Trimming removed 7 bases from V and 6 bases from J; junction bases left unmatched: 11. There are 15 residues in the CDR3. Per germline, CDR1 MNHNS and CDR2 SASEGT. For the CDR3, the DNA is TGTGCCAGCACCACAGGAACAGGGGGAGTTCAGCCCCAGCATTTT. Translation: CASTTGTGGVQPQHF.

This sequence joins TRBV5-5 and TRBJ2-1; TRBD2 matches 9 bases. Looked up from germline, CDR1 is SGHKS and CDR2 is YYEKEE (reference sequence). This CDR3 has 15 residues. The J segment lost 3 bases and the V segment lost 4 bases, leaving 5 bases of the junction unmatched. Here the CDR3 DNA reads TGTGCCAGCAGCCCACTAGCGGGCGTCTACAATGAGCAGTTCTTC. It codes for CASSPLAGVYNEQFF.

J is TRBJ2-5 and V is TRBV18; no firm D call. CDR1 and CDR2 from the germline V gene are KGHSH and LQKENI. Trimming shortened V by 5 bases and J by 2 bases, and 6 bases separated the two germline ends. The CDR3 runs to 12 residues. CDR3 protein: CASSALQETQYF. CDR3 sequence (DNA): TGTGCCAGCTCAGCCCTACAAGAGACCCAGTACTTC.

The chain combines TRBV2 with TRBJ2-7; 11 bases fit TRBD1. The CDR3 is made up of 15 amino acids. The V gene end was trimmed by 6 bases and the J gene end by 3 bases; junction bases not matched to a gene: 7. Germline V CDR1 and CDR2: SNHLY, FYNNEI. CDR3 amino acids: CASRAGQGAFYEQYF. Here the CDR3 DNA reads TGTGCCAGCAGAGCAGGACAGGGGGCTTTCTACGAGCAGTACTTC.

The J gene is TRBJ2-7, the V gene TRBV6-5; TRBD2 matches at 7 bases. V dropped 6 bases and J dropped 3; count of bases not matched to a gene: 8. The CDR3 is 14 amino acids. CDR1 and CDR2 (germline): MNHEY, SVGAGI. The CDR3 loop is CASSPGEGYYEQYF. DNA for the CDR3: TGTGCCAGCAGCCCCGGGGAGGGATACTACGAGCAGTACTTC.